A single sample gave rise to the 5 T cell receptor beta chains below, sequenced in a study of blood T cells in healthy people across ages. Together with a sample-barcoded 5' primer, a J-beta primer mix was included in a second PCR lasting about 7 to 12 cycles. TCRdb reprocessed the 5' RACE reads via MiXCR and lists one record per CDR3 protein. The table has 700,000 to 1,000,000 distinct CDR3 sequences, around 42% seen once. The sequenced material came from blood. These receptors came from a man between 60 and 75 years old in good health.

The rearrangement links TRBV13 to TRBJ2-4, with 7 bases lining up with TRBD2. V was pared by 0 bases and J by 1 base, with 12 bases of the junction left unmatched. Germline V lookup: CDR1 PRHDT, CDR2 FYEKMQ (reference sequence). The CDR3 loop spans 19 amino acids. The CDR3 region has the DNA TGTGCCAGCAGCTTAGGCCCCCGATCTGGGAGGGAGGCCAAAAACATTCAGTACTTC. This sequence encodes CASSLGPRSGREAKNIQYF.

The chain is built from TRBV5-1 and TRBJ2-5; D possibly corresponds to TRBD1 (6 bases). The CDR3 runs to 16 residues. Trimming left V 0 bases short and J 1 base short, with 13 bases between. Germline CDR1 is SGHRS and CDR2 is YFSETQ. CDR3 residues: CASSLVGVTGQETQYF. The CDR3 DNA is TGCGCCAGCAGCTTGGTGGGGGTGACAGGCCAAGAGACCCAGTACTTC.

This clonotype has only one observation. CDR3 coding DNA: TGTGCCAGCAGGTACGAGTACGGAAAAGCTTTCTTT. Its protein product is CASRYEYGKAFF. The chain recombines TRBV6-2 or TRBV6-3 with TRBJ1-1; D unclear. This CDR3 comprises 12 residues. V lost 6 bases and J 9 bases, leaving 14 bases between the germline ends. The germline CDR1 and CDR2 sequences are MNHEY and SVGEGT.

V is TRBV7-2 and J is TRBJ2-7; D not resolved. V was cut by 5 bases and J by 0 bases, with 26 bases left in between. CDR1 and CDR2 (germline): SGHTA, FQGNSA. The CDR3 length is 19 residues. The CDR3 DNA reads TGTGCCAGCAGCCCTAGAGGTGGAAGTTTTATTATAGGCTCCTACGAGCAGTACTTC. Its protein is CASSPRGGSFIIGSYEQYF.

V gene TRBV5-5 combines with J gene TRBJ2-5, with D tentatively TRBD1 (6 bases). The CDR3 extends over 15 amino acids. Trimming left V 4 bases short and J 5 bases short, with 18 bases between. The germline gives CDR1 SGHKS, CDR2 YYEKEE (reference sequence). As DNA, the CDR3 is TGTGCCAGCAGCCCTCGGACAGCAGTCATGGAGACCCAGTACTTC. This encodes CASSPRTAVMETQYF. Full variable domain (remainder filled in from reference TRBV5-5 and TRBJ2-5): DAGVTQSPTHLIKTRGQQVTLRCSPISGHKSVSWYQQVLGQGPQFIFQYYEKEERGRGNFPDRFSARQFPNYSSELNVNALLLGDSALYLCASSPRTAVMETQYFGPGTRLLVL.